The clone carrying this T cell receptor beta chain has only a few counts. Its target is unknown. Building the TCR beta libraries relied on iRepertoire HTBI primers, and CDR3 regions underwent Arm-PCR. TCRdb reanalysed the multiplex PCR reads using MiXCR and keeps one entry per CDR3 protein. The sample consists of a few hundred thousand distinct CDR3 sequences, 15% to 20% of them appearing once. Time point here: newly diagnosed GD, antithyroid drugs for less than 3 months. Researchers made the TCR library from RNA that was extracted from PBMCs. This specimen comes from a study of regulatory T cells in long-lasting Graves disease. In germline, CDR1 is SGDLS, CDR2 YYNGEE. This CDR3 has 14 amino acids. Trimming shortened V by 3 bases and J by 7 bases, and 14 bases separated the two germline ends. Study-level points and caveats: More public clonotypes were shared by persistent patients (about 3,000) than by new patients (fewer than 1,000). Favored gene segments in persistent disease were TRBV28, TRBJ1-2 and TRBJ2-5.

Separately, the same data were catalogued under a study of T cells in Graves' hyperthyroidism and ophthalmopathy. From that report: Exclusion followed for patients with uncontrolled infection, other autoimmune disease, pregnancy or lactation.

Sequences were derived from peripheral blood mononuclear cells (PBMCs), sampled at new diagnosis, from a patient treated with antithyroid drugs. The rearrangement uses TRBV9 and TRBJ2-1; D possibly corresponds to TRBD1 (6 bases). The sequence was collected from a woman aged 30 to 39 with Graves disease. The CDR3 spells CASSEGNRVNEQFF. The CDR3 nucleotides read TGTGCCAGCAGCGAGGGCAACAGGGTGAATGAGCAGTTCTTC.